The 30 T cell receptor beta chains in this list originate from one sample, sequenced in a study of blood T cell repertoires in COVID-19. Data came from immunoSEQ multiplex PCR; TCRdb stores just in-frame clones and leaves some out. The sample has about 200,000 clones; less than 80% are singletons. Sequencing was done on a sample of peripheral blood. These receptors were taken from a man aged 50 or older who had recovered from COVID-19.

The genes are TRBV12-5 and TRBJ1-3, with a weak D call TRBD1 (6 bases). With 4 bases removed from V and 4 bases from J, the gap between germline ends came to 14 bases. The CDR3 covers 15 residues. Germline values: CDR1 LGHNT, CDR2 FRNRAP. The CDR3 coding sequence is TGTGCTAGTGGTTCCCCTCCCGACAGGGGAAACACCATATATTTT. This encodes CASGSPPDRGNTIYF.

CDR3 loop: CASSQSGAFRDTGELFF. CDR3 bases: TGTGCCAGCAGCCAATCAGGGGCCTTTCGGGATACCGGGGAGCTGTTTTTT. V and J are TRBV4-2 and TRBJ2-2; D may be TRBD1 (6 bases). This CDR3 has 17 amino acids. The V end was cut by 2 bases, the J end by 5 bases, with 18 bases between. In germline, CDR1 is LGHNA, CDR2 YNFKEQ.

V gene TRBV14 combines with J gene TRBJ2-1; D ambiguous. The V end lost 5 bases, the J end lost 0 bases, and 11 bases lay between the germline ends. CDR3 length: 15 residues. From germline, CDR1 is SGHDN and CDR2 FVKESK. CDR3 protein: CASSETKSSYNEQFF. As DNA, the CDR3 is TGTGCCAGCAGCGAAACTAAAAGCTCCTACAATGAGCAGTTCTTC.

CDR3 sequence reads: CASSRTSGVYNEQFF. The CDR3 DNA reads TGTGCCAGCAGTAGAACTAGCGGCGTCTACAATGAGCAGTTCTTC. The gene calls are TRBV6-5 and TRBJ2-1; 8 bases are a match to TRBD2. Germline loops: CDR1 MNHEY, CDR2 SVGAGI. This CDR3 has 15 amino acids. Germline trimming cut 5 bases from V and 3 bases from J; bases unmatched to any gene: 6.

This chain joins TRBV19 and TRBJ2-2, with 11 bases identical to TRBD1. Germline-derived CDR1 and CDR2 are LNHDA and SQIVND (reference sequence). V trimming: 7 bases; J trimming: 5 bases; junction bases outside the gene matches: 6. The CDR3 consists of 15 residues. The CDR3 region has the DNA TGTGCCAGTAACGCGGACAGGGGGCGTACCGGGGAGCTGTTTTTT. Protein: CASNADRGRTGELFF.

The chain combines TRBV7-3 with TRBJ2-1; perhaps TRBD2 as D (6 bases). Germline CDR1 is SGHTA and CDR2 is FQGTGA. This CDR3 region has 16 residues. V was pared by 2 bases and J by 1 base, with 12 bases between. The CDR3 DNA reads TGTGCCAGCAGCTTATTCGGCGGGAAATCCTACAATGAGCAGTTCTTC. This sequence encodes CASSLFGGKSYNEQFF. Variable domain in full (rest from reference TRBV7-3 and TRBJ2-1): GAGVSQTPSNKVTEKGKYVELRCDPISGHTALYWYRQSLGQGPEFLIYFQGTGAADDSGLPNDRFFAVRPEGSVSTLKIQRTERGDSAVYLCASSLFGGKSYNEQFFGPGTRLTVL.

The J gene is TRBJ1-1, the V gene TRBV19; a possible D gene is TRBD1 (6 bases). Trimming left V 0 bases short and J 4 bases short, with 15 bases between. CDR1 and CDR2 (germline): LNHDA, SQIVND (reference sequence). CDR3 length: 16 residues. The DNA for the CDR3 is TGTGCCAGTAGTATAGATCGATCCGGCAGGGGCACTGAAGCTTTCTTT. Its translation: CASSIDRSGRGTEAFF.

The rearrangement joins TRBV6-2 or TRBV6-3 to TRBJ2-3; the match to TRBD1 covers 11 bases. Germline loops: CDR1 MNHEY, CDR2 SVGEGT. Unmatched junction bases numbered 6, after V lost 0 bases and J lost 4 bases. The CDR3 extends over 17 amino acids. The CDR3 DNA reads as TGTGCCAGCAGTTACTCTGGGGACAGGGGGATAGCAGATACGCAGTATTTT. This encodes CASSYSGDRGIADTQYF.

This rearrangement joins TRBV4-2 to TRBJ2-2; possibly TRBD1 for D (6 bases). The germline CDR1 and CDR2 sequences are LGHNA and YNFKEQ. The CDR3 runs to 13 residues. V lost 6 bases, J lost 4 bases, and 9 bases lay in between. DNA of the CDR3: TGTGCCAGCAGTAACAGGGCCACCGGGGAGCTGTTTTTT. Translated: CASSNRATGELFF.

The chain combines TRBV6-1 with TRBJ2-2; 7 bases fit TRBD1. There are 16 residues in the CDR3. CDR1 and CDR2 from the germline V gene are MNHNS and SASEGT. V lost 3 bases, J lost 5 bases, and 9 bases stayed unmatched. The CDR3 nucleotides read TGTGCCAGCAGTGATCACAGGGGAAGGGGAACCGGGGAGCTGTTTTTT. This codes for CASSDHRGRGTGELFF.

This clone is a singleton in its sample. This sequence joins TRBV7-9 and TRBJ2-7, with D perhaps matching TRBD2 (6 bases). The length of the CDR3 is 14 residues. V was clipped by 5 bases and J by 5 bases, with 16 bases between them. Germline V gene lookup returns CDR1 SEHNR and CDR2 FQNEAQ (reference sequence). As DNA, the CDR3 is TGTGCCAGCAGCACCCTGGGGGGTGGTGACGAGCAGTACTTC. This encodes CASSTLGGGDEQYF.

The chain employs TRBV28 and TRBJ1-2; 7 bases fit TRBD1. The germline CDR1 and CDR2 sequences are MDHEN and SYDVKM. The V and J ends lost 4 bases and 5 bases, in that order; junction bases with no gene match: 13. The CDR3 length is 16 residues. The CDR3 protein is CASSSQGTPARYGYTF. The CDR3 DNA follows: TGTGCCAGCAGTTCACAGGGGACACCTGCGAGGTATGGCTACACCTTC.

V gene TRBV29-1 combines with J gene TRBJ2-4; TRBD2 aligns across 11 bases. Germline values: CDR1 SQVTM, CDR2 ANQGSEA. This CDR3 contains 15 residues. V trimming: 6 bases; J trimming: 3 bases; junction bases outside the gene matches: 7. CDR3: CSVLGTSGRKNIQYF. The DNA of the CDR3 is TGCAGCGTCCTCGGGACTAGCGGCCGCAAAAACATTCAGTACTTC.

V usage is TRBV18 and J usage is TRBJ2-7; a possible D gene is TRBD2 (6 bases). Trimming took 0 bases from V and 3 from J, leaving 9 bases between them. This CDR3 region has 14 residues. From germline, CDR1 is KGHSH and CDR2 LQKENI. The CDR3: CASSPPGGNYEQYF. As DNA, the CDR3 is TGTGCCAGCTCACCACCGGGCGGGAACTACGAGCAGTACTTC. The complete variable domain, with remaining parts taken from reference TRBV18 and TRBJ2-7, reads NAGVMQNPRHLVRRRGQEARLRCSPMKGHSHVYWYRQLPEEGLKFMVYLQKENIIDESGMPKERFSAEFPKEGPSILRIQQVVRGDSAAYFCASSPPGGNYEQYFGPGTRLTVT.

The chain recombines TRBV6-6 with TRBJ1-2; no clear D. The CDR3 has 16 residues. Trimming took 6 bases from V and 7 from J, leaving 24 bases between them. Germline V gene data show CDR1 as MNHNY and CDR2 as SVGAGI (reference sequence). The CDR3 is CASRLYGDLPGSGYTF. In nucleotides, the CDR3 is TGTGCCAGCAGACTCTATGGAGACCTACCCGGATCTGGCTACACCTTC.

V and J are TRBV12-5 and TRBJ2-3, with TRBD2 as a possible D gene (5 bases). Germline V CDR1 and CDR2: LGHNT, FRNRAP. The CDR3 covers 16 residues. V was shortened by 0 bases and J by 2 bases, with 12 bases between the two germline ends. In nucleotides, the CDR3 is TGTGCTAGTGGTTTGGTACGAGGGCAGACCACAGATACGCAGTATTTT. Its translation is CASGLVRGQTTDTQYF.

The V and J genes are TRBV2 and TRBJ2-1; 13 bases are shared with TRBD2. Germline loops: CDR1 SNHLY, CDR2 FYNNEI. V was clipped by 7 bases and J by 5 bases; unmatched bases: 11. This CDR3 contains 17 residues. CDR3 bases: TGTGCCAGCAACGAATGGCGGACTAGCGGGAGAAACAATGAGCAGTTCTTC. Translation: CASNEWRTSGRNNEQFF.

This clone was observed a few times. Other DNA sequences within the sample encode an identical CDR3. The rearrangement uses TRBV10-3 and TRBJ2-3; 7 bases match TRBD2. The CDR3 totals 14 residues. Germline-derived CDR1 and CDR2 are ENHRY and SYGVKD. Losses at the gene ends were 6 bases for V and 3 bases for J; bases not matched to a gene: 6. The CDR3 spells CAISALASTDTQYF. The CDR3 region has the DNA TGTGCCATCAGCGCACTAGCGTCAACAGATACGCAGTATTTT.

This clone is a singleton in its sample. The chain recombines TRBV4-1 with TRBJ1-2; 9 nucleotides line up with TRBD1. V lost 5 bases, J lost 4 bases, and 11 bases stayed unmatched. The germline gives CDR1 MGHRA, CDR2 YSYEKL. This CDR3 has 16 amino acids. The CDR3 DNA reads as TGCGCCAGCAGCAGAGCGCGCGACAGGGGGGTCTATGGCTACACCTTC. Translation gives CASSRARDRGVYGYTF.

V usage is TRBV14 and J usage is TRBJ1-1; weak D call: TRBD1 (6 bases). Germline lookup yields CDR1 SGHDN and CDR2 FVKESK. V dropped 1 base and J dropped 5 bases, with 8 bases sitting between them. This CDR3 is 13 amino acids long. The CDR3 here is CASSQVTGTEAFF. The CDR3 nucleotides read TGTGCCAGCAGCCAAGTAACAGGGACTGAAGCTTTCTTT.

J is TRBJ2-7 and V is TRBV18, with TRBD2 as a possible D gene (5 bases). Trimming left V 2 bases short and J 2 bases short, with 13 bases between. Germline CDR1 reads KGHSH; CDR2 reads LQKENI. The CDR3 contains 15 residues. In nucleotides, the CDR3 is TGTGCCAGCTCACCAGAGCGGCGCCTAACCTACGAGCAGTACTTC. This gives the protein CASSPERRLTYEQYF.

The chain is built from TRBV27 and TRBJ2-2, with 7 bases that match TRBD1. The J segment lost 6 bases and the V segment lost 9 bases, leaving 7 bases of the junction unmatched. CDR1 and CDR2 from the germline V gene are MNHEY and SMNVEV (reference sequence). The CDR3 runs 13 residues. The CDR3 DNA reads as TGTGCCAGTACGACAGGGTCGGCCGGGGAGCTGTTTTTT. It is translated as CASTTGSAGELFF.

The V gene is TRBV3-1 (or the pseudogene TRBV3-2), the J gene TRBJ2-1; 9 nucleotides align to TRBD2. The trim removed 4 bases at V and 3 bases at J, leaving 7 bases unmatched. Germline CDR1 LGHDT, CDR2 YNNKEL (reference sequence). The length of the CDR3 is 16 residues. The CDR3 bases are TGTGCCAGCAGCCGCGCCGGGACTAGCTACTACAATGAGCAGTTCTTC. This sequence encodes CASSRAGTSYYNEQFF.

This chain connects TRBV21-1 to TRBJ2-5; the table's TRBD2 call for D was not verified on the DNA. TRBV21-1 corresponds to a pseudogene. CDR3 size: 14 residues. The CDR3 loop reads CASSVGERAETQYF. CDR3 bases: TGTGCCAGCAGCGTCGGAGAGAGAGCAGAGACCCAGTACTTC.

The chain carries TRBV28 and TRBJ1-5, with a tentative D call TRBD1 (5 bases). Per the germline V gene, CDR1 is MDHEN and CDR2 is SYDVKM. The CDR3 contains 15 residues. The V end was cut by 6 bases, the J end by 4 bases, with 16 bases between. The CDR3 DNA reads TGTGCCAGCAGGCCTCAGGGAACCCTAAATCAGCCCCAGCATTTT. It translates to CASRPQGTLNQPQHF.

The CDR3 here is CASSLRQGVVYEQYF. The CDR3 region has the DNA TGTGCCAGCAGTTTACGGCAGGGTGTAGTCTACGAGCAGTACTTC. The V and J genes are TRBV27 and TRBJ2-7; perhaps TRBD1 as D (5 bases). The CDR3 length is 15 residues. Germline CDR1 reads MNHEY; CDR2 reads SMNVEV (reference sequence). Trimming took off 2 bases at V and 3 bases at J, with 14 bases between the two ends.

The CDR3: CASSLLPGATTGELFF. In DNA, the CDR3 is TGTGCCAGCTCTCTACTCCCGGGAGCGACAACCGGGGAGCTGTTTTTT. The chain carries TRBV9 and TRBJ2-2; a possible D gene is TRBD2 (6 bases). Germline V gives CDR1 SGDLS, CDR2 YYNGEE. This CDR3 is built from 16 residues. The V end lost 7 bases, the J end lost 5 bases, and 21 bases lay between the germline ends.

This chain links TRBV3-1 (or the pseudogene TRBV3-2) with TRBJ2-5, with a possible D match to TRBD1 (6 bases). V lost 1 base and J 5 bases, leaving 14 bases between the germline ends. There are 15 residues in the CDR3. Germline CDR1 LGHDT, CDR2 YNNKEL (reference sequence). The chain's CDR3 is CASSQVGGSRETQYF. CDR3 coding DNA: TGTGCCAGCAGCCAAGTTGGGGGCAGCAGGGAGACCCAGTACTTC.

There are a few counts of this clone. This chain joins TRBV6-6 and TRBJ1-6, with D tentatively TRBD1 (5 bases). V lost 6 bases, J lost 10 bases, and 16 bases lay in between. The CDR3 contains 14 residues. The germline V gene encodes CDR1 MNHNY and CDR2 SVGAGI (reference sequence). As DNA, the CDR3 is TGTGCCAGCAGCGGAGGAGGGGTTAGGTCACCCCTCCACTTT. It yields the protein CASSGGGVRSPLHF.

The V gene is TRBV18, the J gene TRBJ2-2, with 9 bases matching TRBD1. J lost 1 base, V lost 5 bases, and 8 bases had no gene match. The CDR3 is made up of 17 amino acids. Germline values: CDR1 KGHSH, CDR2 LQKENI. CDR3 loop: CASSSPGTGKNTGELFF. The CDR3 DNA sequence: TGTGCCAGCTCATCCCCTGGGACAGGGAAGAACACCGGGGAGCTGTTTTTT.